What follows describes a single T cell receptor beta chain. These data come from a study of blood T cell repertoires in COVID-19. Study in general: Donors in the United States, Italy and Spain gave samples during acute or convalescent COVID-19. In each case, the material was cDNA or gDNA derived from T cells, B-cell-depleted T cells, or PBMCs.

The protocol was immunoSEQ multiplex PCR, while the TCRdb copy is restricted to in-frame clones and leaves out a portion. The sample shows roughly 68,000 clones, more than 80% of them seen only once. Trimming cost V 6 bases and J 2 bases; bases outside gene matches: 8. Germline assignment: CDR1 SGHDT and CDR2 YYEEEE. The CDR3 has 15 residues. The rearrangement links TRBV5-6 to TRBJ2-1; 7 nucleotides match TRBD2. The source of this sequence is a woman older than 75 with active COVID-19. Sequencing was done on a sample of peripheral blood. The CDR3 region has the DNA TGTGCCAGCACCGGTGGGCTAGCGGCCTACAATGAGCAGTTCTTC. It yields the protein CASTGGLAAYNEQFF.